These 21 T cell receptor beta chains came from one sample sequenced in a study of beta chain features in type 1 diabetes listed by TCRdb under 2018. The investigation overall reported the following: In all four CD4+ subsets, TCRB CDR3 length was moderately but significantly shorter in type 1 diabetes patients.

To prepare the library, the immunoSEQ multiplex PCR assay was applied. The entire isolated RNA was reverse transcribed using the High Capacity cDNA Reverse Transcription Kit, and thus expressed TCRB transcripts were sequenced. Drawn from immuneACCESS, this table holds only the in-frame rearrangements with V and J called that TCRdb kept. Clones are partly lost; checked studies trace under half to an unresolved V gene and leave the rest unexplained. The sample yields about 120,000 clones; approximately 16% were counted once. 2% to 3% of the sample belongs to the ten largest clones. These receptors are not linked to any known antigen. Sequenced sample: central memory CD4+ T cells from blood. The receptors derive from a man aged 30-40 years with type 1 diabetes.

This clone was observed a handful of times. The chain is built from TRBV29-1 and TRBJ1-2; D may be TRBD1 (5 bases). CDR3 size: 13 residues. Per germline, CDR1 SQVTM and CDR2 ANQGSEA. The V end lost 8 bases, the J end lost 5 bases, and 18 bases lay between the germline ends. This CDR3 reads CSIEGQGRYGYTF. The CDR3 DNA reads TGCAGCATCGAAGGGCAGGGAAGGTATGGCTACACCTTC.

The chain carries TRBV7-3 and TRBJ2-1, with 9 bases aligning to TRBD1. V trimming: 0 bases; J trimming: 4 bases; junction bases outside the gene matches: 4. Germline lookup yields CDR1 SGHTA and CDR2 FQGTGA. CDR3 length equals 16 residues. CDR3 protein: CASSLTTGGLYNEQFF. For the CDR3, the DNA is TGTGCCAGCAGCTTAACCACAGGGGGCCTTTACAATGAGCAGTTCTTC.

The chain joins TRBV29-1 to TRBJ1-2; a possible D gene is TRBD1 (6 bases). Germline values: CDR1 SQVTM, CDR2 ANQGSEA. V was cut by 2 bases and J by 4 bases, with 11 bases left in between. The CDR3 is made up of 13 amino acids. The CDR3 is CSVETGRGYGYTF. CDR3 in DNA: TGCAGCGTTGAAACGGGCAGGGGCTATGGCTACACCTTC.

On this clone itself: At the DNA level, this CDR3 is encoded by other sequences in the same sample as well. The V gene is TRBV7-2, the J gene TRBJ2-5; D is unclear. CDR3 length equals 12 residues. Looked up from germline, CDR1 is SGHTA and CDR2 is FQGNSA. The V gene lost 3 bases and the J gene lost 2 bases, with 4 bases spanning the gap. The CDR3 here is CASSFRQETQYF. Here the CDR3 DNA reads TGTGCCAGCAGCTTTCGACAAGAGACCCAGTACTTC.

The CDR3 loop reads CASSRAAGNTIYF. DNA of the CDR3: TGCGCCAGCAGCCGGGCGGCTGGAAACACCATATATTTT. V usage is TRBV4-3 and J usage is TRBJ1-3; D not certain. Germline CDR1 and CDR2: LGHNA and YSLEER. This CDR3 is built from 13 residues. The ends were cut back, 4 bases at V and 2 bases at J, with 6 bases in the middle.

The chain links TRBV5-4 to TRBJ2-1; weak D call: TRBD1 (5 bases). Germline lookup yields CDR1 SGHNT and CDR2 YYREEE (reference sequence). The V end was cut by 3 bases, the J end by 3 bases, with 10 bases between. CDR3 length: 14 amino acids. The CDR3 spells CASSSQGDYNEQFF. In DNA, the CDR3 is TGTGCCAGCAGCTCGCAAGGGGACTACAATGAGCAGTTCTTC.

The V and J genes are TRBV7-2 and TRBJ2-1, with 9 bases fitting TRBD1. Germline trimming cut 4 bases from V and 0 bases from J; bases unmatched to any gene: 1. This CDR3 region has 15 residues. Germline V CDR1 and CDR2: SGHTA, FQGNSA. CDR3 DNA sequence: TGTGCCAGCAGCTCGACAGGGGGCTCCTACAATGAGCAGTTCTTC. It codes for CASSSTGGSYNEQFF.

This chain links TRBV29-1 with TRBJ2-3; D is perhaps TRBD2 (5 bases). The CDR3 spans 15 residues. Germline assignment: CDR1 SQVTM and CDR2 ANQGSEA. V was shortened by 4 bases and J by 0 bases, with 14 bases between the two germline ends. The CDR3 protein is CSVALTSSSTDTQYF. The DNA for the CDR3 is TGCAGCGTTGCCCTCACTAGTTCTAGCACAGATACGCAGTATTTT.

The chain has TRBV11-1 and TRBJ2-5; the match to TRBD1 covers 8 bases. This CDR3 has 14 amino acids. CDR1 SGHAT and CDR2 FQDESV come from the germline V gene (reference sequence). V dropped 1 base and J dropped 5; count of bases not matched to a gene: 3. The CDR3 DNA reads TGTGCCAGCAGCTTAGGGACAGGGTGGGAGACCCAGTACTTC. As protein: CASSLGTGWETQYF.

This chain joins TRBV11-2 and TRBJ2-1, with unresolved D. The V end was cut by 1 base, the J end by 3 bases, with 1 base between. Germline CDR1 is SGHAT and CDR2 is FQNNGV. CDR3 size: 12 residues. CDR3 bases: TGTGCCAGCAGCTTAGTCTACAATGAGCAGTTCTTC. This codes for CASSLVYNEQFF.

This clone has a handful of counts. The genes are TRBV18 and TRBJ1-5, with unresolved D. The germline CDR1 and CDR2 sequences are KGHSH and LQKENI. The CDR3 loop spans 15 amino acids. Trimming stripped 4 bases from V and 1 base from J, with 11 bases between. In nucleotides, the CDR3 is TGTGCCAGCTCACTCAAGCCGGACAGCAATCAGCCCCAGCATTTT. Its protein product is CASSLKPDSNQPQHF.

The table lists this clone with a few counts. The chain recombines TRBV7-9 with TRBJ2-5, with 10 positions matching TRBD1. The CDR3 is 14 amino acids. Germline V gene lookup returns CDR1 SEHNR and CDR2 FQNEAQ (reference sequence). V was pared by 4 bases and J by 4 bases, with 3 bases of the junction left unmatched. The CDR3 DNA is TGTGCCAGCAGCTCGACAGGGGGCTTAGAGACCCAGTACTTC. It translates to CASSSTGGLETQYF.

This clone was recorded a few times. V gene TRBV7-8 combines with J gene TRBJ1-2, with no clear D. CDR3 length: 13 amino acids. Germline V gene data show CDR1 as SGHVS and CDR2 as FQNEAQ. V was clipped by 2 bases and J by 3 bases, with 7 bases between them. CDR3 nucleotides: TGTGCCAGCAGCTTAACACGCTACTATGGCTACACCTTC. Its translation: CASSLTRYYGYTF.

V gene TRBV27 combines with J gene TRBJ2-7, with 10 bases that match TRBD1. Losses at the gene ends were 5 bases for V and 0 bases for J; bases not matched to a gene: 7. Germline CDR1 MNHEY, CDR2 SMNVEV (reference sequence). The CDR3 is 16 amino acids. The DNA of the CDR3 is TGTGCCAGCAGTCCGGGACAGGGGCCATCCTCCTACGAGCAGTACTTC. It is translated as CASSPGQGPSSYEQYF.

This clone came up a few times. The genes are TRBV7-3 and TRBJ2-2, with D possibly being TRBD1 (6 bases). The germline V gene encodes CDR1 SGHTA and CDR2 FQGTGA. This CDR3 is 16 amino acids long. V lost 5 bases, J lost 1 base, and 14 bases lay in between. The DNA of the CDR3 is TGTGCCAGCAGCCCCAGACAGGCGGGGAACACCGGGGAGCTGTTTTTT. Encoded protein: CASSPRQAGNTGELFF. Complete variable domain (other parts from reference TRBV7-3 and TRBJ2-2): GAGVSQTPSNKVTEKGKYVELRCDPISGHTALYWYRQSLGQGPEFLIYFQGTGAADDSGLPNDRFFAVRPEGSVSTLKIQRTERGDSAVYLCASSPRQAGNTGELFFGEGSRLTVL.

The chain has TRBV2 and TRBJ2-7; D uncertain. From germline, CDR1 is SNHLY and CDR2 FYNNEI. V was shortened by 3 bases and J by 5 bases, with 5 bases between the two germline ends. The CDR3 has 11 amino acids. The CDR3 DNA sequence: TGTGCCAGCAGTGAGTCCCACGAGCAGTACTTC. Its translation is CASSESHEQYF. Complete variable domain (other parts from reference TRBV2 and TRBJ2-7): EPEVTQTPSHQVTQMGQEVILRCVPISNHLYFYWYRQILGQKVEFLVSFYNNEISEKSEIFDDQFSVERPDGSNFTLKIRSTKLEDSAMYFCASSESHEQYFGPGTRLTVT.

With respect to this clone: The sample contains more than one DNA sequence encoding this CDR3. The genes are TRBV25-1 and TRBJ2-2; maybe TRBD2 (5 bases). The germline gives CDR1 MGHDK, CDR2 SYGVNS. There are 13 residues in the CDR3. The ends were cut back, 6 bases at V and 4 bases at J, with 9 bases in the middle. The CDR3 DNA reads as TGTGCCAGCAGCCTCGGGGTCACCGGGGAGCTGTTTTTT. Encoded protein: CASSLGVTGELFF.

The CDR3 DNA reads as TGTGCCAGCTCAGACAGGGAATCCTACGAGCAGTACTTC. Its protein product is CASSDRESYEQYF. The chain combines TRBV18 with TRBJ2-7; 7 bases agree with TRBD1. The CDR3 has 13 amino acids. V shed 5 bases and J 1 base; nucleotides not matched to a gene: 2. Germline assignment: CDR1 KGHSH and CDR2 LQKENI.

This clone was picked up a small number of times. For the CDR3, the DNA is TGTGCCAGCAGCTCCAATCCAGACACTGAAGCTTTCTTT. Its translation: CASSSNPDTEAFF. The gene calls are TRBV7-2 and TRBJ1-1; no clear D gene. Trimming took 4 bases from V and 3 from J, leaving 9 bases between them. The CDR3 runs to 13 residues. CDR1 is SGHTA and CDR2 is FQGNSA in the germline V gene.

CDR3: CSVVAGGDNGYTF. The CDR3 DNA is TGCAGCGTTGTGGCAGGGGGCGATAATGGCTACACCTTC. The chain carries TRBV29-1 and TRBJ1-2; 8 bases line up with TRBD1. Germline V gene sequence: CDR1 SQVTM, CDR2 ANQGSEA. Trimming at V came to 4 bases and at J to 6 bases, leaving 7 bases not matched to a gene. The CDR3 runs to 13 residues.

The chain carries TRBV11-2 and TRBJ1-1, with a weak D call TRBD1 (6 bases). Germline lookup yields CDR1 SGHAT and CDR2 FQNNGV. Trimming pared 6 bases from V and 11 bases from J, leaving 16 bases between. The CDR3 spans 12 residues. DNA for the CDR3: TGTGCCAGCAGTCCTCTGGGGGCGCAGGCTTTCTTT. Protein product: CASSPLGAQAFF.